The 8 T cell receptor beta chains in this list originate from one sample, sequenced in a study of T cell responses to AZD1222 COVID-19 vaccine. Profiled with immunoSEQ multiplex PCR; TCRdb holds only in-frame clones, not every one. Of 250,000 to 300,000 clones listed, almost 95% are singletons. Sequenced material: peripheral blood, taken 28 days after the second AZD1222 dose. The receptors shown here come from an adult who received the AZD1222 COVID-19 vaccine.

This clone was seen more than once but under ten times. J is TRBJ1-3 and V is TRBV7-9; D gene unclear. Germline CDR1 and CDR2: SEHNR and FQNEAQ (reference sequence). Trimming removed 10 bases from V and 0 bases from J, with 13 bases in between. This CDR3 is 14 amino acids long. The CDR3 loop reads CANLLRRSGNTIYF. For the CDR3, the DNA is TGTGCCAACCTCCTCCGGCGCTCTGGAAACACCATATATTTT. Filled out from reference TRBV7-9 and TRBJ1-3, the complete variable domain reads DTGVSQNPRHKITKRGQNVTFRCDPISEHNRLYWYRQTLGQGPEFLTYFQNEAQLEKSRLLSDRFSAERPKGSFSTLEIQRTEQGDSAMYLCANLLRRSGNTIYFGEGSWLTVV.

This chain links TRBV28 with TRBJ1-4; D is perhaps TRBD1 (6 bases). Trimming cost V 5 bases and J 16 bases, with 23 bases left between them. Germline V gives CDR1 MDHEN, CDR2 SYDVKM. The CDR3 contains 14 residues. CDR3 sequence (DNA): TGTGCCAGCAGTAATACCGGGACACGGGGACACGGGTTTTTT. It encodes CASSNTGTRGHGFF.

The genes are TRBV7-2 and TRBJ2-5, with TRBD2 matching over 11 bases. The CDR3 sequence is 15 residues long. CDR1 and CDR2 from the germline V gene are SGHTA and FQGNSA. The J segment lost 1 base and the V segment lost 8 bases, leaving 6 bases of the junction unmatched. The CDR3 nucleotides read TGTGCCAGCTTGACGACTAGCGGGGTCCAAGAGACCCAGTACTTC. Its protein product is CASLTTSGVQETQYF.

The rearrangement joins TRBV7-3 to TRBJ2-3, with TRBD2 matching 10 bases. The V gene's germline CDR1 is SGHTA and CDR2 FQGTGA. This CDR3 region has 16 residues. With V trimmed by 5 bases and J by 0 bases, 5 bases remained unmatched. The chain's CDR3 is CASSPGLAVSTDTQYF. CDR3 DNA sequence: TGTGCCAGCAGCCCCGGACTAGCGGTAAGCACAGATACGCAGTATTTT.

V gene TRBV28 combines with J gene TRBJ1-5; possibly TRBD1 for D (5 bases). The germline V and J ends were trimmed by 3 bases and 3 bases, with 9 bases remaining between them. The CDR3 covers 14 residues. Germline V CDR1 and CDR2: MDHEN, SYDVKM. Here the CDR3 reads CASSFPGNNQPQHF. The CDR3 DNA is TGTGCCAGCAGTTTTCCAGGGAACAATCAGCCCCAGCATTTT.

This clone was counted between two and nine times. The chain's CDR3 is CASSHLLGTIDEQFF. CDR3 sequence (DNA): TGCGCCAGCAGCCACCTTCTAGGTACCATCGATGAGCAGTTCTTC. V is TRBV4-3 and J is TRBJ2-1; D not certain. Germline CDR1 reads LGHNA; CDR2 reads YSLEER. The CDR3 runs 15 residues. The germline V and J ends were trimmed by 3 bases and 8 bases, with 17 bases remaining between them.

The V gene is TRBV21-1, the J gene TRBJ1-2; the table's TRBD1 call for D was not verified on the DNA. TRBV21-1 is a recognized pseudogene. This CDR3 comprises 14 residues. The CDR3 bases are TGTGCCAGCAGCAAAACGGACAGGAACTATGGCTACACCTTC. Protein product: CASSKTDRNYGYTF.

The rearrangement joins TRBV28 to TRBJ2-1, with TRBD2 matching 10 bases. The trim removed 1 base at V and 9 bases at J, leaving 6 bases unmatched. The V gene's germline CDR1 is MDHEN and CDR2 SYDVKM. This CDR3 is built from 15 residues. The CDR3 nucleotides are TGTGCCAGCAGTTTATCAGCGGGAGGGCCTGGTGAGCAGTTCTTC. Translating gives CASSLSAGGPGEQFF.